Listed below are T cell receptor beta chains from one sample, sequenced in a study of blood T cells in healthy people across ages. TCRdb redid the calling of the 5' RACE reads with MiXCR, one entry per CDR3 protein. The repertoire has 650,000 to 700,000 distinct CDR3 sequences, roughly half of them found once; the top ten carry approximately 12%. The sample was blood. All receptors come from a woman over 75 in good health. CDR3s leave out the opening cysteine and the closing phenylalanine or tryptophan. The D gene is left open where the match is weak. Only part of the rows carry a size: once, few, many, or a class if the clone is expanded.

v_call	d_call	j_call	clone_size	cdr3_aa
TRBV7-8	.	TRBJ2-5	many	ASSQIGQNEETQY
TRBV5-1	TRBD1	TRBJ2-1	.	ASSLEGAYEQF
TRBV11-2	.	TRBJ2-7	.	ASSSVNRGRGASYEQY
TRBV5-1	TRBD2	TRBJ2-5	many	ASSLSPGLAPQETQY
TRBV9	.	TRBJ2-5	many	ASSPGIQETQY
TRBV2	.	TRBJ2-2	few	ASSISQAGGELF
TRBV9	.	TRBJ1-1	.	ASSDGNGNTEAF
TRBV20-1	TRBD2	TRBJ2-1	many	SARDLAGSYNEQF
TRBV29-1	.	TRBJ1-2	.	SVEGTDYGYT
TRBV7-3	.	TRBJ2-3	few	ASSFTGLSSTTQY
TRBV20-1	.	TRBJ2-1	many	SPEGANEQF
TRBV20-1	.	TRBJ2-5	.	SARDYGQLLKETQY
TRBV5-1	.	TRBJ2-1	many	ASSLSYNEQF
TRBV5-1	TRBD2	TRBJ2-3	few	ASSLELASGVDTQY
TRBV6-5	TRBD1	TRBJ1-1	.	ASSWGANRGVPF
TRBV7-8	.	TRBJ2-1	many	ASSLAGWGKYNEQF
TRBV5-1	.	TRBJ2-5	once	TSNNALTGTLIQY
TRBV7-3	TRBD2	TRBJ2-2	.	ASSLSLLAANTGELF
TRBV29-1	TRBD1	TRBJ2-5	once	SERTGKETQY
TRBV29-1	TRBD1	TRBJ2-5	.	SALRTGTAQETQY
TRBV7-8	.	TRBJ2-5	.	ASSRWETQY
TRBV10-3	TRBD1	TRBJ2-7	.	AIRTGSEQY
TRBV20-1	.	TRBJ2-1	.	SARALGADYNEQF
TRBV20-1	.	.	.	SATDPTFGETQY
TRBV30	.	TRBJ1-2	.	AWTQRPPISYT
TRBV12-3/TRBV12-4	.	TRBJ2-2	.	ASRPQQNTGELF
TRBV7-3	.	TRBJ2-1	many	ASSFTGSSYNEQF
TRBV11-2	TRBD1	TRBJ1-6	.	ASSYAPPQGDSPLH
TRBV10-3	TRBD2	TRBJ2-1	.	TIRGTSGTINEQF
TRBV7-2	.	TRBJ2-7	many	ASSFDGPSYEQY
TRBV10-2	TRBD2	TRBJ2-7	once	ASIRLAGGTYEQY
TRBV12-3/TRBV12-4	.	TRBJ2-3	.	ASSLPLPTPSTDTQY
TRBV6-5	.	TRBJ1-1	many	ASRSQGYTEAF
TRBV7-3	TRBD2	TRBJ2-1	many	ASSLRSSGSGNEQF
TRBV7-2	.	TRBJ2-1	many	ASSIQGGALGEQF
TRBV7-6	.	TRBJ2-5	many	ASSLFLPKY
TRBV5-1	.	TRBJ2-1	many	ASRAGSRSYNEQF
TRBV10-3	.	TRBJ1-6	many	AIRGDNSPLH
TRBV2	.	.	once	ASLSPLRSETQY